These 22 T cell receptor beta chains share one sample of origin, sequenced in a study of blood T cells in healthy people across ages. Using a J-beta primer mix together with a sample-barcoded 5' primer, a second PCR was run for roughly 6 to 12 cycles. TCRdb re-called the 5' RACE reads with MiXCR, one entry per CDR3 protein. The sample has 800,000 to 1,000,000 distinct CDR3 sequences; 48% are singletons. Input material: blood. The receptor source for this set is a man in his thirties or forties in good health.

V gene TRBV6-5 combines with J gene TRBJ1-4; 8 nucleotides match TRBD1. Germline V gives CDR1 MNHEY, CDR2 SVGAGI. The junction had 5 bases not matched to a gene; V was cut back by 2 bases and J by 0 bases. The CDR3 runs to 17 residues. The CDR3 DNA is TGTGCCAGCAGTTACCGGAGGACAGGGTCAACTAATGAAAAACTGTTTTTT. Translating it yields CASSYRRTGSTNEKLFF.

The chain couples TRBV5-1 to TRBJ1-2; maybe TRBD1 (6 bases). The CDR3 sequence is 14 residues long. Trimming removed 5 bases at V and 4 bases at J, with 15 bases between. CDR1 SGHRS and CDR2 YFSETQ come from the germline V gene. The CDR3 nucleotides read TGCGCCAGCAGGGACGTGGACAGCAGCTATGGCTACACCTTC. Its translation is CASRDVDSSYGYTF.

This clonotype was detected a few times. The rearrangement uses TRBV20-1 and TRBJ2-7, with TRBD1 as a possible D gene (6 bases). There are 15 residues in the CDR3. Trimming stripped 2 bases from V and 2 bases from J, with 16 bases between. Germline lookup yields CDR1 DFQATT and CDR2 SNEGSKA (reference sequence). In DNA, the CDR3 is TGCAGTGCTAGAAGTAGTGGGGGCTTGACCTACGAGCAGTACTTC. Amino acid sequence: CSARSSGGLTYEQYF.

The rearrangement links TRBV20-1 to TRBJ1-2; TRBD1 aligns across 7 bases. The CDR3 is 15 residues long. Trimming removed 2 bases from V and 2 bases from J; junction bases left unmatched: 8. Germline lookup yields CDR1 DFQATT and CDR2 SNEGSKA (reference sequence). For the CDR3, the DNA is TGCAGTGCTAGAAGGACAGGACCCACGAACTATGGCTACACCTTC. Translating gives CSARRTGPTNYGYTF.

The chain employs TRBV6-5 and TRBJ2-1; no firm D call. Germline CDR1 reads MNHEY; CDR2 reads SVGAGI. CDR3 length: 14 residues. Trimming took 5 bases from V and 0 from J, leaving 8 bases between them. CDR3: CASSDESSYNEQFF. As DNA, the CDR3 is TGTGCCAGCAGTGACGAGAGCTCCTACAATGAGCAGTTCTTC.

The chain has TRBV5-5 and TRBJ1-1, with D possibly matching TRBD1 (6 bases). The CDR3 runs to 15 residues. Germline V lookup: CDR1 SGHKS, CDR2 YYEKEE (reference sequence). The germline V and J ends were trimmed by 0 bases and 1 base, with 10 bases remaining between them. Here the CDR3 DNA reads TGTGCCAGCAGCTTGGAGGGACATCAGAACACTGAAGCTTTCTTT. Translating gives CASSLEGHQNTEAFF.

The chain couples TRBV6-5 to TRBJ1-6, with D perhaps matching TRBD1 (5 bases). Germline V lookup: CDR1 MNHEY, CDR2 SVGAGI. Deletions cut 2 bases from V and 5 bases from J, with 10 bases between. The CDR3 length is 15 residues. CDR3 residues: CASSYGGGDNSPLHF. As DNA, the CDR3 is TGTGCCAGCAGTTACGGGGGAGGGGATAATTCACCCCTCCACTTT.

This clonotype has a count of ten or more. Germline and junction disagree at one end, which may indicate a read error. The J gene is TRBJ1-5, the V gene TRBV4-1; a weak D match, TRBD1 (5 bases). Germline assignment: CDR1 MGHRA and CDR2 YSYEKL. This CDR3 region has 13 residues. The CDR3 sequence is CASSQGRNQPQHF. The CDR3 DNA sequence: TGTGCCAGCAGCCAGGGACGCAATCAGCCCCAGCATTTT.

This clonotype has ten or more counts. V gene TRBV27 combines with J gene TRBJ1-2; D gene ambiguous. V dropped 6 bases and J dropped 2 bases, with 22 bases sitting between them. In germline, CDR1 is MNHEY, CDR2 SMNVEV (reference sequence). The CDR3 spans 17 residues. CDR3 sequence (DNA): TGTGCCAGCAGCAGTTTCCTCGATTCAGGCTGGAACTATGGCTACACCTTC. Protein sequence: CASSSFLDSGWNYGYTF.

The V and J genes are TRBV27 and TRBJ1-2; 7 bases line up with TRBD1. The CDR3 loop spans 13 amino acids. V gave up 5 bases and J gave up 7 bases; unmatched junction bases: 7. Germline loops: CDR1 MNHEY, CDR2 SMNVEV (reference sequence). The CDR3 DNA reads as TGTGCCAGCAGTATAACAGGGGATGGTGGCTACACCTTC. It encodes CASSITGDGGYTF.

The V and J genes are TRBV6-6 and TRBJ2-3; perhaps D is TRBD1 or TRBD2 (5 bases each). The CDR3 covers 16 residues. The germline CDR1 and CDR2 sequences are MNHNY and SVGAGI (reference sequence). The V gene lost 2 bases and the J gene lost 3 bases, with 15 bases spanning the gap. The CDR3 loop reads CASSYLQRGGTDTQYF. The CDR3 DNA is TGTGCCAGCAGTTACCTTCAGAGGGGCGGGACAGATACGCAGTATTTT.

On this clonotype itself: At one end the junction does not follow the germline gene, possibly because of a read error. This rearrangement joins TRBV7-9 to TRBJ1-5; 8 bases are shared with TRBD1. The CDR3 runs to 16 residues. Germline CDR1 SEHNR, CDR2 FQNEAQ (reference sequence). CDR3 DNA sequence: TGTGCCTGCAGCTTCGGACAGGGATTGGGCAATCAGCCCCAGCATTTT. It codes for CACSFGQGLGNQPQHF.

J is TRBJ2-3 and V is TRBV20-1; 7 bases fit TRBD2. CDR3 length: 17 amino acids. Germline loops: CDR1 DFQATT, CDR2 SNEGSKA (reference sequence). The V segment lost 6 bases and the J segment 2 bases; nucleotides outside the gene matches: 17. The CDR3 region has the DNA TGCAGTGCGCCCCGTCGAAGCGGGGCCTACCTCACAGATACGCAGTATTTT. Translating it yields CSAPRRSGAYLTDTQYF.

This clonotype was picked up many times. The chain is built from TRBV20-1 and TRBJ2-3; D is uncertain. CDR1 DFQATT and CDR2 SNEGSKA come from the germline V gene (reference sequence). With 1 base removed from V and 4 bases from J, the gap between germline ends came to 15 bases. This CDR3 is built from 15 residues. CDR3 residues: CSARGLAASSDTQYF. The CDR3 bases are TGCAGTGCTAGAGGGCTGGCGGCTTCATCAGATACGCAGTATTTT.

The chain links TRBV14 to TRBJ1-1; D uncertain. In germline, CDR1 is SGHDN, CDR2 FVKESK. This CDR3 has 15 amino acids. V dropped 0 bases and J dropped 4 bases, with 12 bases sitting between them. This chain's CDR3 is CASSQDPGMGTEAFF. The CDR3 DNA follows: TGTGCCAGCAGCCAAGATCCGGGGATGGGCACTGAAGCTTTCTTT.

The gene calls are TRBV7-2 and TRBJ2-3; 7 bases map to TRBD2. V lost 3 bases and J lost 5; bases outside the gene matches: 11. Germline lookup yields CDR1 SGHTA and CDR2 FQGNSA. The CDR3 is made up of 16 amino acids. CDR3 coding DNA: TGTGCCAGCAGCTTGGGGGGGGGTGGGTTCGGAGATACGCAGTATTTT. Its protein is CASSLGGGGFGDTQYF.

The chain has TRBV7-2 and TRBJ2-3; TRBD2 agrees at 14 bases. This CDR3 is 18 amino acids long. V lost 2 bases and J lost 10; bases outside the gene matches: 14. Looked up from germline, CDR1 is SGHTA and CDR2 is FQGNSA. CDR3 in DNA: TGTGCCAGCAGCTTAATCGCGACTAGCGGGGGGGCCAGCGGATCGCAGTATTTT. As protein: CASSLIATSGGASGSQYF.

The count of this clonotype is one. The V and J genes are TRBV5-1 and TRBJ2-5; unclear D gene. The CDR3 is made up of 16 amino acids. V lost 0 bases to trimming and J lost 4 bases, with 16 bases between them. Per germline, CDR1 SGHRS and CDR2 YFSETQ. The CDR3 DNA reads as TGCGCCAGCAGCTTGGCCAATGCTGGGGTCGGAGAGACCCAGTACTTC. This encodes CASSLANAGVGETQYF.

The chain has TRBV25-1 and TRBJ1-2; possibly TRBD1 for D (6 bases). V lost 4 bases and J lost 3, with 9 bases in between. The CDR3 runs 13 residues. Germline values: CDR1 MGHDK, CDR2 SYGVNS. The CDR3 loop reads CASSGQGYYGYTF. CDR3 DNA: TGTGCCAGCAGTGGGCAGGGGTACTATGGCTACACCTTC.

The chain joins TRBV29-1 to TRBJ1-1; no reliable D call. The length of the CDR3 is 14 residues. Germline assignment: CDR1 SQVTM and CDR2 ANQGSEA. V gave up 4 bases and J gave up 1 base, with 13 bases separating them. The CDR3 reads CSVAFPGGNTEAFF. The DNA of the CDR3 is TGCAGCGTTGCGTTCCCGGGTGGGAACACTGAAGCTTTCTTT.

The chain is built from TRBV19 and TRBJ1-2, with D unclear. CDR3 length equals 15 residues. V was clipped by 8 bases and J by 0 bases, with 16 bases between them. CDR1 and CDR2 from the germline V gene are LNHDA and SQIVND (reference sequence). The CDR3 DNA reads TGTGCCAGTTCGACCTTACAGATAACTAACTATGGCTACACCTTC. Its protein is CASSTLQITNYGYTF.

This rearrangement joins TRBV7-9 to TRBJ2-3; D possibly corresponds to TRBD2 (5 bases). The CDR3 has 16 residues. Germline V CDR1 and CDR2: SEHNR, FQNEAQ (reference sequence). The germline V and J ends were trimmed by 6 bases and 5 bases, with 21 bases remaining between them. The CDR3 here is CASSRTRAMTGDTQYF. For the CDR3, the DNA is TGTGCCAGCAGTCGTACGAGGGCTATGACTGGAGATACGCAGTATTTT. The full variable domain, its missing parts supplied by reference TRBV7-9 and TRBJ2-3, is DTGVSQNPRHKITKRGQNVTFRCDPISEHNRLYWYRQTLGQGPEFLTYFQNEAQLEKSRLLSDRFSAERPKGSFSTLEIQRTEQGDSAMYLCASSRTRAMTGDTQYFGPGTRLTVL.